This TCR beta chain was captured by sequencing in a study of blood T cells in healthy people across ages. The CDR3 totals 17 residues. The germline CDR1 and CDR2 sequences are DFQATT and SNEGSKA (reference sequence). Trimming pared 0 bases from V and 0 bases from J, leaving 16 bases between. The authors ran a second PCR of about 6 to 11 cycles using a sample-barcoded 5' primer and a J-beta primer mix. MiXCR, applied by TCRdb to the 5' RACE reads, yields one record per CDR3 protein. In the table there are roughly 860,000 distinct CDR3 sequences, approximately 67% of which are singletons. The gene calls are TRBV20-1 and TRBJ2-3, with TRBD1 as a possible D gene (6 bases). This receptor was taken from a young man in good health. Sequencing was done on a sample of blood. DNA for the CDR3: TGCAGTGCTAGAGATGGGTCTGGGGGCACTAGCACAGATACGCAGTATTTT. This sequence encodes CSARDGSGGTSTDTQYF.